A selection of T cell receptor beta chains follows, all from one sample in a study of blood T cell repertoires in COVID-19. Repertoires were generated with immunoSEQ multiplex PCR, while TCRdb's copy carries only in-frame clones and drops some. The sample lists some 180,000 clones, about 80% occurring once. Sequenced sample: PBMCs or T cells enriched from blood (not recorded which). The receptors stem from a man aged 55-75 years who had been exposed to COVID-19. The CDR3 runs from the conserved cysteine through the conserved F or W. Fields, in order: clone size, V gene, J gene, D gene, CDR3 DNA, CDR3 protein. The D gene is left open where the match is weak. Part of the rows lack a size; the others show once, few, many or a class for expanded clones.

few	TRBV5-3	TRBJ1-6	NA	TGTGCCAGAAGCGTACCCAGGGCCCGATATAATTCACCCCTCCACTTT	CARSVPRARYNSPLHF
NA	TRBV21-1	TRBJ1-2	NA	TGTGCCAGGCCCGCCTACAGGGGAGATGGCTACACCTTC	CARPAYRGDGYTF
NA	TRBV11-2	TRBJ1-3	NA	TGTGCCAGCAGCCGCACGGGGATCGGAAACACCATATATTTT	CASSRTGIGNTIYF
NA	TRBV7-8	TRBJ1-3	NA	TGTGCCAGCAGCTTAGCGGGAGGGGGAAACACCATATATTTT	CASSLAGGGNTIYF
NA	TRBV9	TRBJ2-7	NA	TGTGCCAGCAGCGTAGGGGCAGGGTCAGAGCAGTACTTC	CASSVGAGSEQYF
NA	TRBV5-6	TRBJ1-3	NA	TGTGCCAGCAGCGCGCAGGGGACTGGAAACACCATATATTTT	CASSAQGTGNTIYF
NA	TRBV2	TRBJ2-3	NA	TGTGCCAGCAGTGATGGGGGGAGCTCCTGGGCGGGCACAGATACGCAGTATTTT	CASSDGGSSWAGTDTQYF
NA	TRBV7-8	TRBJ1-1	TRBD1	TGTGCCAGCAGCCATAGGACAGGGAACACTGAAGCTTTCTTT	CASSHRTGNTEAFF
NA	TRBV27	TRBJ2-7	NA	TGTGCCAGCAGTGTATATGGAGTCTACGAGCAGTACTTC	CASSVYGVYEQYF
NA	TRBV7-9	TRBJ1-1	TRBD1	TGTGCCAGCAGCCCCCAGGGGGAGACTGAAGCTTTCTTT	CASSPQGETEAFF
few	TRBV2	TRBJ2-7	TRBD2	TGTGCCAGCAGTGAAGCGGGTAGCGGGAGATCTTACGAGCAGTACTTC	CASSEAGSGRSYEQYF
few	TRBV19	TRBJ1-1	NA	TGTGCCAGTAGTTCCGTTCGGGGGACTGAAGCTTTCTTT	CASSSVRGTEAFF
NA	TRBV27	TRBJ2-7	TRBD2	TGTGCCAGCAGTTTGAGTCGGGAGGAGACCTCCGAGCAGTACTTC	CASSLSREETSEQYF
NA	TRBV7-2	TRBJ2-5	NA	TGTGCCAGCAGCTTAATGGGCAGGGACCAAGAGACCCAGTACTTC	CASSLMGRDQETQYF
NA	TRBV12-3/TRBV12-4	TRBJ1-4	NA	TGTGCCAGCAGTTTCGGGTCTAATGAAAAACTGTTTTTT	CASSFGSNEKLFF
NA	TRBV6-5	TRBJ1-5	TRBD1	TGTGCCACCGGGGACAGTTATAGCAATCAGCCCCAGCATTTT	CATGDSYSNQPQHF
NA	TRBV7-3	TRBJ2-3	TRBD1	TGTGCCAGCAGCTCTGGACAGGGACTCACAGATACGCAGTATTTT	CASSSGQGLTDTQYF
many	TRBV7-8	TRBJ1-1	TRBD1	TGTGCCAGCAGCTCGAACGCGGACAGGGCCAAGAACACTGAAGCTTTCTTT	CASSSNADRAKNTEAFF
few	TRBV7-3	TRBJ2-1	NA	TGTGCCAGCAGCTTGGGAGGCCCCTGGAATGACAATGAGCAGTTCTTC	CASSLGGPWNDNEQFF
NA	TRBV19	TRBJ1-3	NA	TGTGCCAGTAGTCAAGATTCAGGTGGAAACACCATATATTTT	CASSQDSGGNTIYF
NA	TRBV6-5	TRBJ2-3	NA	TGTGCCAGCACCACGCCAGTAGATACGCAGTATTTT	CASTTPVDTQYF
NA	TRBV5-6	TRBJ2-3	TRBD2	TGTGCCAGCAGCTTGCCGGGACTAGCGGGAGAAGGCACAGATACGCAGTATTTT	CASSLPGLAGEGTDTQYF
NA	TRBV29-1	TRBJ1-2	NA	TGCAGCGTTGCACAAAGCTATGGCTACACCTTC	CSVAQSYGYTF
once	TRBV30	TRBJ1-1	NA	TGTGCCTGGATTTGGGCGAACACTGAAGCTTTCTTT	CAWIWANTEAFF
NA	TRBV5-1	TRBJ2-7	NA	TGCGCCAGCAGCTTGCACGGTAGCGGCGAGCAGTACTTC	CASSLHGSGEQYF
NA	TRBV10-3	TRBJ1-1	NA	TGTGCCATCAGTGCTGTGAGTCGGACTGAAGCTTTCTTT	CAISAVSRTEAFF